A single sample is the source of the 17 T cell receptor beta chains below, sequenced in a study of graft-versus-host responses after intestinal transplantation. Assay: immunoSEQ multiplex PCR; the TCRdb copy retains only in-frame clones and omits some. The sample carries 4,800 or so clones, approximately 85% recorded once. Intraepithelial and lamina propria lymphocytes were released after the graft tissue was processed. The input for sequencing was ileum tissue, taken 156 days after intestinal transplant. The origin of the receptors is a human patient who received an intestinal transplant, so some T cells may come from the graft donor.

This clone has just one count. The V call is TRBV7-9, the J call TRBJ1-2; 8 nucleotides agree with TRBD1. The length of the CDR3 is 12 residues. J was trimmed by 10 bases and V by 4 bases; bases with no gene match: 5. The germline gives CDR1 SEHNR, CDR2 FQNEAQ (reference sequence). The CDR3 protein is CASSYPGQAYTF. CDR3 nucleotides: TGTGCCAGCAGCTACCCGGGACAGGCCTACACCTTC.

The chain is built from TRBV28 and TRBJ2-7; 9 bases are shared with TRBD1. The CDR3 extends over 15 amino acids. In germline, CDR1 is MDHEN, CDR2 SYDVKM. The V and J ends lost 0 bases and 3 bases, in that order; junction bases with no gene match: 3. The CDR3 protein is CASSLWGQGRYEQYF. CDR3 in DNA: TGTGCCAGCAGTTTATGGGGACAGGGACGCTACGAGCAGTACTTC. The whole variable domain, filled in from reference TRBV28 and TRBJ2-7, reads DVKVTQSSRYLVKRTGEKVFLECVQDMDHENMFWYRQDPGLGLRLIYFSYDVKMKEKGDIPEGYSVSREKKERFSLILESASTNQTSMYLCASSLWGQGRYEQYFGPGTRLTVT.

A word on this clone: The junction shows a germline mismatch at one end, possibly a read error. The sample carries other DNA sequences with the same CDR3. The J gene is TRBJ1-5, the V gene TRBV5-5; D not resolved. CDR3 length: 16 residues. Germline CDR1 is SGHKS and CDR2 is YYEKEE (reference sequence). CDR3 amino acids: CASSLAAGNSNQPQHF. The CDR3 nucleotides are TGTGCCAGCAGCTTGGCCGCTGGGAATAGCAATCAGCCCCAGCACTTT.

The chain uses TRBV30 and TRBJ1-2; D not resolved. V gave up 4 bases and J gave up 8 bases, with 11 bases separating them. Germline lookup yields CDR1 GTSNPN and CDR2 SVGIG (reference sequence). The CDR3 runs 11 residues. CDR3: CAWNQLEGYTF. The CDR3 DNA follows: TGTGCCTGGAACCAACTGGAGGGCTACACCTTC.

The V and J genes are TRBV30 and TRBJ2-3; 8 bases are a match to TRBD2. This CDR3 contains 14 residues. CDR1 and CDR2 (germline): GTSNPN, SVGIG (reference sequence). CDR3 DNA: TGTGCTCGAACGGGGGGGCTTAGCACAGATACGCAGTATTTT. It codes for CARTGGLSTDTQYF.

The J gene is TRBJ2-7, the V gene TRBV10-2, with 9 bases aligning to TRBD1. Germline V lookup: CDR1 WSHSY, CDR2 SAAADI. Losses at the gene ends were 7 bases for V and 0 bases for J; bases not matched to a gene: 4. The CDR3 spans 14 residues. CDR3 amino acids: CASKLTGGSYEQYF. The CDR3 DNA reads TGCGCCAGCAAGCTGACAGGGGGCTCCTACGAGCAGTACTTC.

This chain joins TRBV7-3 and TRBJ2-1; tentative D call: TRBD1 (5 bases). This CDR3 spans 16 amino acids. Germline assignment: CDR1 SGHTA and CDR2 FQGTGA. V dropped 1 base and J dropped 6 bases, with 16 bases sitting between them. CDR3 residues: CASSLIGRVGVNEQFF. The CDR3 DNA reads TGTGCCAGCAGCTTAATTGGTAGGGTAGGGGTCAATGAGCAGTTCTTC.

CDR3 sequence (DNA): TGCGCCAGCAGTGAGTCCCTAGCGGGGGGCTACGAGCAGTACTTC. Amino acids: CASSESLAGGYEQYF. The V call is TRBV10-2, the J call TRBJ2-5; 11 nucleotides align to TRBD2. The J call may be incorrect, as the DNA end agrees better with TRBJ2-7. Germline lookup yields CDR1 WSHSY and CDR2 SAAADI. There are 15 residues in the CDR3.

This sequence joins TRBV28 and TRBJ1-5, with D unresolved. The CDR3 has 14 residues. Trimming stripped 3 bases from V and 1 base from J, with 7 bases between. CDR1 and CDR2 from the germline V gene are MDHEN and SYDVKM. CDR3 nucleotides: TGTGCCAGCAGTTTTCGACCGAGCAATCAGCCCCAGCATTTT. This encodes CASSFRPSNQPQHF.

The V and J genes are TRBV27 and TRBJ1-2; D gene uncertain. The CDR3 length is 14 residues. The germline V gene encodes CDR1 MNHEY and CDR2 SMNVEV (reference sequence). The CDR3 nucleotides read TGTGCAGCAGTCCCCGGCCACCCTGGGTATGGCTACACCTTC. As protein: CAAVPGHPGYGYTF.

The chain joins TRBV6-1 to TRBJ1-2; tentatively, D is TRBD1 (6 bases). Per the germline V gene, CDR1 is MNHNS and CDR2 is SASEGT. There are 13 residues in the CDR3. The germline V and J ends were trimmed by 7 bases and 2 bases, with 11 bases remaining between them. CDR3 in DNA: TGTGCCAGCAAATGGGGGCAGAACTATGGCTACACCTTC. Its translation is CASKWGQNYGYTF.

As regards this clone: The same CDR3 also results from other DNA sequences found in this sample. The gene calls are TRBV7-6 and TRBJ1-1, with TRBD1 matching over 7 bases. Losses at the gene ends were 0 bases for V and 4 bases for J; bases not matched to a gene: 5. The CDR3 is 15 amino acids. The germline gives CDR1 SGHVS, CDR2 FNYEAQ. The DNA of the CDR3 is TGTGCCAGCAGCTTAGCCCAGGGGGTTAGCACTGAAGCTTTCTTT. Residues: CASSLAQGVSTEAFF.

The DNA for the CDR3 is TGTGCCAGTAGTAGCCGCAGTAATCAGCCCCAGCATTTT. As protein: CASSSRSNQPQHF. The V and J genes are TRBV19 and TRBJ1-5; no clear D. V dropped 4 bases and J dropped 4 bases, with 8 bases sitting between them. This CDR3 is 13 amino acids long. CDR1 is LNHDA and CDR2 is SQIVND in the germline V gene (reference sequence). Complete variable domain (other parts from reference TRBV19 and TRBJ1-5): DGGITQSPKYLFRKEGQNVTLSCEQNLNHDAMYWYRQDPGQGLRLIYYSQIVNDFQKGDIAEGYSVSREKKESFPLTVTSAQKNPTAFYLCASSSRSNQPQHFGDGTRLSIL.

The chain employs TRBV28 and TRBJ2-7, with D perhaps TRBD2 (6 bases). Germline-derived CDR1 and CDR2 are MDHEN and SYDVKM. The V gene lost 4 bases and the J gene lost 6 bases, with 19 bases spanning the gap. The length of the CDR3 is 15 residues. CDR3 protein: CASSSLERVLSEQYF. The CDR3 DNA sequence: TGTGCCAGCAGTTCCCTGGAGCGGGTCCTCTCCGAGCAGTACTTC. The full variable domain, rest sourced from reference TRBV28 and TRBJ2-7, is DVKVTQSSRYLVKRTGEKVFLECVQDMDHENMFWYRQDPGLGLRLIYFSYDVKMKEKGDIPEGYSVSREKKERFSLILESASTNQTSMYLCASSSLERVLSEQYFGPGTRLTVT.

This clone was observed once. The chain couples TRBV4-1 to TRBJ2-1; TRBD2 matches 8 bases. V lost 0 bases and J lost 3; bases outside the gene matches: 4. The CDR3 length is 16 residues. The germline CDR1 and CDR2 sequences are MGHRA and YSYEKL. The CDR3 region is CASSQDPSGFYNEQFF. CDR3 bases: TGCGCCAGCAGCCAAGATCCTAGCGGGTTCTACAATGAGCAGTTCTTC.

This clone was recorded once. The J gene is TRBJ2-7, the V gene TRBV10-3, with 11 bases aligning to TRBD2. The CDR3 contains 14 residues. The trim removed 3 bases at V and 4 bases at J, leaving 2 bases unmatched. CDR1 and CDR2 (germline): ENHRY, SYGVKD. The chain's CDR3 is CAISEGTSGYEQYF. CDR3 nucleotide sequence: TGTGCCATCAGTGAAGGGACTAGCGGTTACGAGCAGTACTTC.

The chain is built from TRBV6-5 and TRBJ1-1; 10 nucleotides align to TRBD1. V gave up 6 bases and J gave up 6 bases; unmatched junction bases: 4. CDR1 and CDR2 from the germline V gene are MNHEY and SVGAGI. The length of the CDR3 is 13 residues. CDR3 amino acids: CASRGQGGAEAFF. CDR3 nucleotide sequence: TGTGCCAGCAGAGGACAGGGGGGCGCTGAAGCTTTCTTT.